These 22 T cell receptor beta chains originate from one sample sequenced in a study of T cell repertoires in cytomegalovirus infection. These TCRs' antigens remain unknown. In TCRdb, the reads were re-called with MiXCR into one record per CDR3 protein. This table has some 800,000 distinct CDR3 sequences, 30% to 35% appearing once. The specimen comprised cultured CD8+ T cells from PBMCs, sampled from culture after CMV antigen stimulation. The receptors derive from a human donor in good health (CMV status not recorded). Some clones in this sample may be carry-over from other donors' samples.

This clonotype occurred a few times. The V and J genes are TRBV7-9 and TRBJ2-4; TRBD1 is a possible D gene (6 bases). Trimming pared 4 bases from V and 6 bases from J, leaving 10 bases between. The CDR3 has 13 amino acids. Germline loops: CDR1 SEHNR, CDR2 FQNEAQ (reference sequence). The CDR3 is CASSSGQINIQYF. As DNA, the CDR3 is TGTGCCAGCAGCTCAGGACAGATAAACATTCAGTACTTC.

The chain uses TRBV9 and TRBJ2-1; 7 bases match TRBD2. Germline loops: CDR1 SGDLS, CDR2 YYNGEE. There are 15 residues in the CDR3. The V segment lost 4 bases and the J segment 10 bases; nucleotides outside the gene matches: 14. CDR3 in amino acids: CASSHGGTDLLEQFF. Written as DNA, the CDR3 is TGTGCCAGCAGCCACGGGGGGACCGACTTATTGGAGCAGTTCTTC.

This clonotype showed up just a few times. The rearrangement joins TRBV6-8 to TRBJ1-6; 7 bases are shared with TRBD1. V lost 10 bases, J lost 9 bases, and 15 bases stayed unmatched. CDR3 length: 15 amino acids. CDR1 is MNHGY and CDR2 is SAAAGT in the germline V gene. The CDR3: CATTIGGLGISPLHF. CDR3 DNA sequence: TGTGCCACCACTATAGGGGGCCTCGGGATTTCACCCCTCCACTTT.

This sequence joins TRBV7-9 and TRBJ2-7; no definite D call. The CDR3 consists of 14 residues. Germline loops: CDR1 SEHNR, CDR2 FQNEAQ (reference sequence). Trimming removed 2 bases from V and 4 bases from J, with 12 bases in between. The CDR3 DNA reads TGTGCCAGCAGCTTAAGCTCCAGCCAGTACGAGCAGTACTTC. Translated: CASSLSSSQYEQYF.

In its sample, this clonotype was seen many times. The chain has TRBV11-2 and TRBJ1-6, with D unresolved. In germline, CDR1 is SGHAT, CDR2 FQNNGV. V gave up 1 base and J gave up 8 bases, with 12 bases separating them. The CDR3 has 15 amino acids. CDR3 bases: TGTGCCAGCAGCTTAGGACCCCCGGGAGATTCACCCCTCCACTTT. Translation gives CASSLGPPGDSPLHF.

On this clonotype itself: This may be a read error: a much more frequent sequence differs by one nucleotide. This chain connects TRBV7-6 to TRBJ2-1; 8 nucleotides agree with TRBD1. This CDR3 region has 14 residues. CDR1 is SGHVS and CDR2 is FNYEAQ in the germline V gene. Trimming removed 5 bases from V and 5 bases from J; junction bases left unmatched: 5. The DNA of the CDR3 is TGTGCCAGCAGCCCAGAGGACAGGGACAATGAGCAGTTCTTC. Translating it yields CASSPEDRDNEQFF.

This clonotype was detected a few times. The chain uses TRBV2 and TRBJ2-2, with a weak D call TRBD2 (6 bases). V lost 6 bases and J 0 bases, leaving 14 bases between the germline ends. The CDR3 length is 16 residues. The germline CDR1 and CDR2 sequences are SNHLY and FYNNEI. CDR3 region: CASRGRGKTNTGELFF. CDR3 sequence (DNA): TGTGCCAGCAGGGGCCGGGGGAAAACGAACACCGGGGAGCTGTTTTTT.

The rearrangement uses TRBV7-2 and TRBJ2-1, with a weak D call TRBD1 (5 bases). There are 16 residues in the CDR3. The germline gives CDR1 SGHTA, CDR2 FQGNSA. Trimming left V 3 bases short and J 4 bases short, with 16 bases between. The CDR3 region is CASSFYPLQGYNEQFF. The DNA for the CDR3 is TGTGCCAGCAGCTTTTACCCGCTGCAGGGTTACAATGAGCAGTTCTTC.

This clonotype was recorded a few times. The chain is built from TRBV6-1 and TRBJ2-1; no reliable D call. Trimming removed 6 bases at V and 5 bases at J, with 20 bases between. The length of the CDR3 is 16 residues. Germline-derived CDR1 and CDR2 are MNHNS and SASEGT. The DNA of the CDR3 is TGTGCCAGCAGCTCGCTGCAAGGAGAATACCACAATGAGCAGTTCTTC. Encoded protein: CASSSLQGEYHNEQFF.

The sample holds many counts of this clonotype. The rearrangement links TRBV7-2 to TRBJ2-1, with a weak D call TRBD2 (5 bases). Per the germline V gene, CDR1 is SGHTA and CDR2 is FQGNSA. Deletions cut 5 bases from V and 7 bases from J, with 18 bases between. The CDR3 has 15 residues. The CDR3 sequence is CASSLTPASGNEQFF. The CDR3 nucleotides read TGTGCCAGCAGCCTCACCCCTGCATCGGGGAATGAGCAGTTCTTC.

This clonotype was recorded a few times. The rearrangement links TRBV28 to TRBJ1-5, with D hard to call. Germline assignment: CDR1 MDHEN and CDR2 SYDVKM. The CDR3 loop spans 15 amino acids. V lost 2 bases and J lost 0, with 8 bases in between. This chain's CDR3 is CASSLVVISNQPQHF. For the CDR3, the DNA is TGTGCCAGCAGTTTAGTGGTCATTAGCAATCAGCCCCAGCATTTT.

The gene calls are TRBV19 and TRBJ1-2; D not resolved. CDR3 length: 15 amino acids. Trimming took 5 bases from V and 4 from J, leaving 17 bases between them. From germline, CDR1 is LNHDA and CDR2 SQIVND (reference sequence). The CDR3 nucleotides read TGTGCCAGTAGTGGGTGGATGGAAGTTGGCTATGGCTACACCTTC. This gives the protein CASSGWMEVGYGYTF.

With regard to this clonotype: This sequence may be a read error, since a much larger clone differs from it by one base. The chain is built from TRBV7-9 and TRBJ1-6, with no clear D. Germline CDR1 and CDR2: SEHNR and FQNEAQ (reference sequence). The CDR3 contains 16 residues. CDR3 in amino acids: CVSSLVGGEEGSPLHF. CDR3 sequence (DNA): TGTGTCAGCAGCTTAGTAGGAGGTGAGGAAGGTTCACCCCTCCACTTT. Combining the CDR3 with reference TRBV7-9 and TRBJ1-6 gives the whole variable domain DTGVSQNPRHKITKRGQNVTFRCDPISEHNRLYWYRQTLGQGPEFLTYFQNEAQLEKSRLLSDRFSAERPKGSFSTLEIQRTEQGDSAMYLCVSSLVGGEEGSPLHFGNGTRLTVT.

This clonotype turned up a few times. V usage is TRBV7-9 and J usage is TRBJ2-5; D gene ambiguous. This CDR3 region has 15 residues. Per the germline V gene, CDR1 is SEHNR and CDR2 is FQNEAQ (reference sequence). V gave up 1 base and J gave up 3 bases, with 12 bases separating them. CDR3 bases: TGTGCCAGCAGCTTAGGGTGGCGGTCGGAAGAGACCCAGTACTTC. Its protein product is CASSLGWRSEETQYF. Based on the CDR3 plus reference TRBV7-9 and TRBJ2-5, the full variable domain is DTGVSQNPRHKITKRGQNVTFRCDPISEHNRLYWYRQTLGQGPEFLTYFQNEAQLEKSRLLSDRFSAERPKGSFSTLEIQRTEQGDSAMYLCASSLGWRSEETQYFGPGTRLLVL.

This chain links TRBV7-6 with TRBJ2-5; 9 bases line up with TRBD1. In germline, CDR1 is SGHVS, CDR2 FNYEAQ. The J segment lost 3 bases and the V segment lost 4 bases, leaving 9 bases of the junction unmatched. The CDR3 is 16 amino acids. Here the CDR3 reads CASSYPADRGKETQYF. The CDR3 region has the DNA TGTGCCAGCAGCTACCCCGCGGACAGGGGAAAAGAGACCCAGTACTTC.

CDR3 loop: CSVEQQGAYNEQFF. The CDR3 nucleotides read TGCAGCGTTGAGCAGCAGGGTGCCTACAATGAGCAGTTCTTC. The chain has TRBV29-1 and TRBJ2-1, with D perhaps TRBD1 (5 bases). The CDR3 length is 14 residues. Trimming removed 3 bases at V and 2 bases at J, with 11 bases between. CDR1 is SQVTM and CDR2 is ANQGSEA in the germline V gene.

This clonotype appeared many times. The CDR3 protein is CASSQGPLVETQYF. In nucleotides, the CDR3 is TGCGCCAGCAGCCAAGGGCCCCTAGTCGAGACCCAGTACTTC. The rearrangement uses TRBV4-1 and TRBJ2-5; D is undetermined. CDR3 length: 14 amino acids. Trimming cost V 1 base and J 5 bases, with 11 bases left between them. CDR1 and CDR2 (germline): MGHRA, YSYEKL.

In its sample, this clonotype was seen a few times. The chain couples TRBV4-1 to TRBJ2-1; 9 positions agree with TRBD2. CDR1 is MGHRA and CDR2 is YSYEKL in the germline V gene. The V and J ends lost 2 bases and 5 bases, in that order; junction bases with no gene match: 7. This CDR3 comprises 16 residues. The CDR3 sequence: CASSQRLAGTDNEQFF. The CDR3 DNA sequence: TGCGCCAGCAGCCAACGGCTAGCGGGGACGGACAATGAGCAGTTCTTC.

The rearrangement joins TRBV9 to TRBJ2-5; 8 bases agree with TRBD2. Germline CDR1 SGDLS, CDR2 YYNGEE. V was clipped by 4 bases and J by 4 bases; unmatched bases: 9. This CDR3 contains 15 residues. The CDR3 loop reads CASSPRGGELETQYF. CDR3 DNA sequence: TGTGCCAGCAGCCCCCGGGGGGGGGAACTAGAGACCCAGTACTTC.

The chain recombines TRBV5-1 with TRBJ2-2, with 9 bases that match TRBD1. The CDR3 runs to 16 residues. J gave up 5 bases and V 0 bases, and 5 bases lay outside the gene matches. Germline values: CDR1 SGHRS, CDR2 YFSETQ. The CDR3 nucleotides are TGCGCCAGCAGCTTGGGGGACAGGGTTTGGACCGGGGAGCTGTTTTTT. This encodes CASSLGDRVWTGELFF.

This clonotype has only a few counts. The chain joins TRBV12-3 or TRBV12-4 to TRBJ1-1, with TRBD1 as a possible D gene (5 bases). The CDR3 runs to 14 residues. V lost 3 bases, J lost 0 bases, and 8 bases lay in between. The CDR3 reads CASSFIGVNTEAFF. The DNA for the CDR3 is TGTGCCAGCAGTTTTATAGGGGTGAACACTGAAGCTTTCTTT.

The chain couples TRBV19 to TRBJ1-2; weak D call: TRBD1 (5 bases). Germline CDR1 LNHDA, CDR2 SQIVND (reference sequence). V lost 1 base and J 2 bases, leaving 8 bases between the germline ends. The CDR3 runs 14 residues. The DNA for the CDR3 is TGTGCCAGTAGTATAGCGGCAGGGAACTATGGCTACACCTTC. It specifies CASSIAAGNYGYTF.